The 18 T cell receptor beta chains reported below all come from one sample, sequenced in a study of shared clonotypes between healthy human individuals. Produced via immunoSEQ multiplex PCR; TCRdb's table is partial and in-frame only. The sample includes 1,400,000 or so clones, around 98.5% seen only once; the top ten take 0.3% to 0.45%. The sample consisted of naive CD4+ T cells sorted from blood. Described subset: CD45RA+ positively selected. Every receptor here comes from a man aged 30 to 45 in good health.

The chain is built from TRBV5-1 and TRBJ2-1; a weak D match, TRBD2 (5 bases). V lost 6 bases to trimming and J lost 6 bases, with 7 bases between them. The length of the CDR3 is 11 residues. CDR1 and CDR2 from the germline V gene are SGHRS and YFSETQ. The CDR3 region has the DNA TGCGCCAGCAAGGAGGCCAATGAGCAGTTCTTC. Amino acids: CASKEANEQFF.

J is TRBJ1-2 and V is TRBV9; weak D call: TRBD1 (6 bases). The CDR3 totals 14 residues. Trimming removed 2 bases at V and 6 bases at J, with 14 bases between. Germline CDR1 and CDR2: SGDLS and YYNGEE. The CDR3 coding sequence is TGTGCCAGCAGCGTGGGGCAGGGGATTGATGGCTACACCTTC. Encoded protein: CASSVGQGIDGYTF.

The chain combines TRBV5-1 with TRBJ2-1; TRBD1 is a possible D gene (6 bases). Germline CDR1 is SGHRS and CDR2 is YFSETQ. This CDR3 has 13 amino acids. Trimming cost V 2 bases and J 7 bases, with 10 bases left between them. CDR3 residues: CASSLSDSNEQFF. The CDR3 nucleotides are TGCGCCAGCAGCTTATCGGACAGTAATGAGCAGTTCTTC.

The CDR3 loop is CASSPRGTGELFF. CDR3 DNA: TGTGCCAGCAGCCCTCGGGGCACCGGGGAGCTGTTTTTT. This sequence joins TRBV11-3 and TRBJ2-2; weak D call: TRBD2 (5 bases). CDR1 SGHNT and CDR2 YENEEA come from the germline V gene. The CDR3 loop spans 13 amino acids. Trimming stripped 5 bases from V and 4 bases from J, with 8 bases between. Together with reference TRBV11-3 and TRBJ2-2, the CDR3 gives the full variable domain: EAGVVQSPRYKIIEKKQPVAFWCNPISGHNTLYWYLQNLGQGPELLIRYENEEAVDDSQLPKDRFSAERLKGVDSTLKIQPAELGDSAVYLCASSPRGTGELFFGEGSRLTVL.

The chain has TRBV28 and TRBJ1-1; 7 bases map to TRBD1. Germline CDR1 is MDHEN and CDR2 is SYDVKM. V was clipped by 6 bases and J by 1 base; unmatched bases: 8. This CDR3 comprises 15 residues. The CDR3 bases are TGTGCCAGCAGACCGTTCACAGGGGAGAACACTGAAGCTTTCTTT. Its protein is CASRPFTGENTEAFF.

This sequence joins TRBV2 and TRBJ1-3; 9 bases align to TRBD1. V lost 6 bases and J lost 0; bases outside the gene matches: 9. CDR1 is SNHLY and CDR2 is FYNNEI in the germline V gene. CDR3 size: 17 residues. The CDR3 DNA is TGTGCCAGCAGGACCGACAGGGGGTTCTACTCTGGAAACACCATATATTTT. Translated: CASRTDRGFYSGNTIYF.

This chain joins TRBV28 and TRBJ1-2, with D perhaps TRBD1 (5 bases). The germline V gene has CDR1 MDHEN and CDR2 SYDVKM. Trimming stripped 10 bases from V and 4 bases from J, with 10 bases between. CDR3 size: 11 residues. The CDR3 reads CATRGGYGYTF. CDR3 DNA sequence: TGTGCCACCCGTGGGGGCTATGGCTACACCTTC.

The V call is TRBV7-8, the J call TRBJ2-7; D gene uncertain. CDR1 is SGHVS and CDR2 is FQNEAQ in the germline V gene. This CDR3 spans 12 amino acids. V dropped 1 base and J dropped 6 bases, with 7 bases sitting between them. Written as DNA, the CDR3 is TGTGCCAGCAGCTTAGTCCGGCTCGAGCAGTACTTC. This encodes CASSLVRLEQYF. The entire variable domain, with the rest obtained from reference TRBV7-8 and TRBJ2-7, is as follows: GAGVSQSPRYKVAKRGQDVALRCDPISGHVSLFWYQQALGQGPEFLTYFQNEAQLDKSGLPSDRFFAERPEGSVSTLKIQRTQQEDSAVYLCASSLVRLEQYFGPGTRLTVT.

The V gene is TRBV9, the J gene TRBJ2-1; TRBD1 is a possible D gene (5 bases). The CDR3 extends over 13 amino acids. Germline V CDR1 and CDR2: SGDLS, YYNGEE. Trimming took 3 bases from V and 6 from J, leaving 10 bases between them. The CDR3 sequence: CASSALGANEQFF. CDR3 nucleotides: TGTGCCAGCAGCGCCCTAGGGGCCAATGAGCAGTTCTTC.

This chain links TRBV6-1 with TRBJ1-1, with TRBD1 identical over 9 bases. Trimming at V came to 5 bases and at J to 12 bases, leaving 4 bases not matched to a gene. CDR3 size: 11 residues. In germline, CDR1 is MNHNS, CDR2 SASEGT. The CDR3, as DNA: TGTGCCAGCAGTACAGGGGGCGGAACTTTCTTT. Its translation: CASSTGGGTFF.

This chain uses TRBV7-9 with TRBJ2-7; D not certain. V gave up 4 bases and J gave up 4 bases, with 14 bases separating them. There are 14 residues in the CDR3. Per the germline V gene, CDR1 is SEHNR and CDR2 is FQNEAQ (reference sequence). The DNA for the CDR3 is TGTGCCAGCAGCTCCACCGGACCGTTATACGAGCAGTACTTC. Its protein product is CASSSTGPLYEQYF.

Worth noting for this clone: The same CDR3 is also encoded by other DNA sequences in this sample. The chain employs TRBV20-1 and TRBJ2-1, with D unresolved. Germline V gene lookup returns CDR1 DFQATT and CDR2 SNEGSKA (reference sequence). The CDR3 totals 11 residues. The V and J ends lost 2 bases and 6 bases respectively, with 5 bases between them. CDR3 in DNA: TGCAGTGCTAGACTGGTCAATGAGCAGTTCTTC. Its protein product is CSARLVNEQFF.

The chain links TRBV7-2 to TRBJ2-2; a weak D match, TRBD1 (6 bases). The CDR3 covers 14 residues. Germline values: CDR1 SGHTA, CDR2 FQGNSA. Trimming took 6 bases from V and 6 from J, leaving 14 bases between them. CDR3 DNA sequence: TGTGCCAGCAGTCCCTGGGACACACCCGGGGAGCTGTTTTTT. This sequence encodes CASSPWDTPGELFF.

This clone was counted once. The rearrangement uses TRBV5-4 and TRBJ2-1; D assignment may be TRBD1 or TRBD2 (5 bases each). This CDR3 region has 13 residues. Trimming cost V 0 bases and J 12 bases, with 13 bases left between them. The germline gives CDR1 SGHNT, CDR2 YYREEE (reference sequence). The CDR3 reads CASSLAGTPGQFF. Written as DNA, the CDR3 is TGTGCCAGCAGCTTGGCCGGGACGCCCGGGCAGTTCTTC.

This clone was counted once. The chain recombines TRBV4-1 with TRBJ2-7; TRBD2 matches at 13 bases. This CDR3 region has 15 residues. Per germline, CDR1 MGHRA and CDR2 YSYEKL. The trim removed 4 bases at V and 2 bases at J, leaving 2 bases unmatched. The CDR3 sequence is CASSLGLAGAYEQYF. The CDR3 region has the DNA TGCGCCAGCAGCCTCGGACTAGCGGGGGCCTACGAGCAGTACTTC.

V gene TRBV14 combines with J gene TRBJ2-3, with D possibly TRBD2 on 6 matching bases. This CDR3 is built from 17 residues. Deletions cut 0 bases from V and 2 bases from J, with 15 bases between. Germline values: CDR1 SGHDN, CDR2 FVKESK. The CDR3 DNA sequence: TGTGCCAGCAGCCAAGATTGGGTTAGCGGATACACAGATACGCAGTATTTT. This translates into CASSQDWVSGYTDTQYF.

A note on this clone: The same CDR3 can be traced to other DNA sequences in this sample. In DNA form, the CDR3 reads TGTGCCAGCTCACCGACTAGCGGCTACAATGAGCAGTTCTTC. This encodes CASSPTSGYNEQFF. The chain is built from TRBV18 and TRBJ2-1; 9 positions agree with TRBD2. Germline CDR1 reads KGHSH; CDR2 reads LQKENI. This CDR3 is 14 amino acids long. Losses at the gene ends were 3 bases for V and 3 bases for J; bases not matched to a gene: 0.

This chain connects TRBV7-6 to TRBJ1-5; D ambiguous. Trimming stripped 5 bases from V and 4 bases from J, with 6 bases between. The germline V gene has CDR1 SGHVS and CDR2 FNYEAQ. The CDR3 totals 12 residues. The CDR3 DNA reads TGTGCCAGCAGCCGCCCTAATCAGCCCCAGCATTTT. Encoded protein: CASSRPNQPQHF.